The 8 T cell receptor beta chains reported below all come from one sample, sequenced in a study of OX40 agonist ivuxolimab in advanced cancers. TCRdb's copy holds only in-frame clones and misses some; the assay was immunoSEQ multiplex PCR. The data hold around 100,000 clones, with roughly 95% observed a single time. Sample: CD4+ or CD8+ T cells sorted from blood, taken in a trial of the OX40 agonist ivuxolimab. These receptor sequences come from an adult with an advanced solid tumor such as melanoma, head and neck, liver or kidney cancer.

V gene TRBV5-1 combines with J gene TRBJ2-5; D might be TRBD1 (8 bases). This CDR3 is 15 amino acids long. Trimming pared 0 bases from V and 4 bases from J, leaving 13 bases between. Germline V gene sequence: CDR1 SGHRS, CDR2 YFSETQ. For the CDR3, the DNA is TGCGCCAGCAGCTTGGCCGGGGGGACAGGAGAGACCCAGTACTTC. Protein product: CASSLAGGTGETQYF.

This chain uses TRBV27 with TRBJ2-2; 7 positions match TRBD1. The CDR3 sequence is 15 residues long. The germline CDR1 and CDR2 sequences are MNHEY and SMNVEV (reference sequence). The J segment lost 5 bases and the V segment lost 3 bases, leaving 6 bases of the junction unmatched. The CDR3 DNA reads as TGTGCCAGCAGTTTTGGGACAGCCCTGACCGGGGAGCTGTTTTTT. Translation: CASSFGTALTGELFF.

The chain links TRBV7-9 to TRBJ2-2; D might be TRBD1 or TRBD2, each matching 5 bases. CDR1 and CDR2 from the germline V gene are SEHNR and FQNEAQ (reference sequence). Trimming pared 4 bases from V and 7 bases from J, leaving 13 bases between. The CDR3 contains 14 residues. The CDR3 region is CASSWDPQGGELFF. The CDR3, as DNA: TGTGCCAGCAGCTGGGACCCCCAGGGCGGGGAGCTGTTTTTT.

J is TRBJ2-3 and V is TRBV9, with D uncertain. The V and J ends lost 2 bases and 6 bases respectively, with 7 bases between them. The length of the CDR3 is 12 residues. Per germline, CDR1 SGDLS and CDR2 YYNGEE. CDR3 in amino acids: CASSVSDDTQYF. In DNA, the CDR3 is TGTGCCAGCAGCGTCTCGGACGATACGCAGTATTTT.

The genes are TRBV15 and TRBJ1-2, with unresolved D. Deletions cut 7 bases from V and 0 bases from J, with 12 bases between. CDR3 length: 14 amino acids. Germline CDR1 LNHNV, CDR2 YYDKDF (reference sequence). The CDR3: CATNGFGSNYGYTF. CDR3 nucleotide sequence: TGTGCCACCAACGGTTTCGGCTCTAACTATGGCTACACCTTC. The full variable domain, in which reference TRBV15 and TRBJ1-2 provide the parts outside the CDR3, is DAMVIQNPRYQVTQFGKPVTLSCSQTLNHNVMYWYQQKSSQAPKLLFHYYDKDFNNEADTPDNFQSRRPNTSFCFLDIRSPGLGDTAMYLCATNGFGSNYGYTFGSGTRLTVV.

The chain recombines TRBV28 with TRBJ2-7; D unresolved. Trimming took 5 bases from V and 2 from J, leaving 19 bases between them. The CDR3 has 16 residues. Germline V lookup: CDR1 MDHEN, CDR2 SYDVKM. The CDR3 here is CASSTPEYLNPYEQYF. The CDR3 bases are TGTGCCAGCAGTACTCCGGAGTACCTTAACCCCTACGAGCAGTACTTC.

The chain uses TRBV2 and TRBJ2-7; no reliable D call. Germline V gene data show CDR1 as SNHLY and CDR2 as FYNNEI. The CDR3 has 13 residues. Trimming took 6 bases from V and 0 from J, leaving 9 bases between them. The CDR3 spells CASRPPPSYEQYF. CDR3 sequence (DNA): TGTGCCAGCAGACCCCCCCCCTCCTACGAGCAGTACTTC. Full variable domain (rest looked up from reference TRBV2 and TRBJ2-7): EPEVTQTPSHQVTQMGQEVILRCVPISNHLYFYWYRQILGQKVEFLVSFYNNEISEKSEIFDDQFSVERPDGSNFTLKIRSTKLEDSAMYFCASRPPPSYEQYFGPGTRLTVT.

The CDR3 loop reads CASSLSGDNSPLHF. Written as DNA, the CDR3 is TGTGCCAGCAGTTTATCAGGGGATAATTCACCCCTCCACTTT. This sequence joins TRBV28 and TRBJ1-6; maybe TRBD1 (6 bases). The V gene's germline CDR1 is MDHEN and CDR2 SYDVKM. The CDR3 runs to 14 residues. V shed 1 base and J shed 5 bases, with 6 bases lying between them.